Shown below are 23 T cell receptor beta chains from a single sample sequenced in a study of siplizumab effects on memory and regulatory T cells. Clones were read by immunoSEQ multiplex PCR, and TCRdb kept only the in-frame ones, dropping some. The sample includes 90,000 to 130,000 clones, approximately 92% seen only once; the top ten take 1.3%. The source material was CD4+ T cells sorted from blood. These receptors were collected from a human donor in good health.

This rearrangement joins TRBV19 to TRBJ1-2, with 8 bases identical to TRBD1. This CDR3 region has 14 residues. The V gene end was trimmed by 7 bases and the J gene end by 13 bases; junction bases not matched to a gene: 17. The germline V gene has CDR1 LNHDA and CDR2 SQIVND (reference sequence). The CDR3 DNA follows: TGTGCCAGTACCCAAAGTCTGACAGGGGCCACCGGCACCTTC. Its protein is CASTQSLTGATGTF.

V and J are TRBV7-2 and TRBJ2-1, with D unresolved. V shed 6 bases and J shed 3 bases, with 12 bases lying between them. Germline CDR1 and CDR2: SGHTA and FQGNSA. The CDR3 runs 14 residues. The CDR3, as DNA: TGTGCCAGCAGTCAAACCTGGGGCTACAATGAGCAGTTCTTC. It is translated as CASSQTWGYNEQFF.

V and J are TRBV6-1 and TRBJ1-6; a possible D gene is TRBD1 (6 bases). Germline V gene lookup returns CDR1 MNHNS and CDR2 SASEGT. Trimming removed 3 bases at V and 6 bases at J, with 12 bases between. This CDR3 comprises 15 residues. CDR3 in DNA: TGTGCCAGCAGTGATTTAGGCAGGGGTAATTCACCCCTCCACTTT. This gives the protein CASSDLGRGNSPLHF.

This chain links TRBV19 with TRBJ2-3; 11 bases map to TRBD2. This CDR3 spans 17 amino acids. Germline-derived CDR1 and CDR2 are LNHDA and SQIVND (reference sequence). The J segment lost 1 base and the V segment lost 5 bases, leaving 8 bases of the junction unmatched. The CDR3 reads CASSSQTSGVGTDTQYF. The CDR3 coding sequence is TGTGCCAGTAGTTCCCAGACTAGCGGGGTCGGCACAGATACGCAGTATTTT.

The gene calls are TRBV30 and TRBJ2-6; no firm D call. V gave up 4 bases and J gave up 0 bases, with 19 bases separating them. This CDR3 spans 18 amino acids. Germline V gene sequence: CDR1 GTSNPN, CDR2 SVGIG (reference sequence). CDR3 in amino acids: CAWKGRLTGISGANVLTF. The CDR3 DNA is TGTGCCTGGAAAGGTCGGCTTACCGGTATCTCTGGGGCCAACGTCCTGACTTTC.

The rearrangement links TRBV6-5 to TRBJ2-1; 10 bases map to TRBD2. With 6 bases clipped from V and 3 bases from J, the junction kept 2 bases outside the gene matches. The CDR3 is 14 amino acids. Per germline, CDR1 MNHEY and CDR2 SVGAGI. CDR3: CASRIAGGYNEQFF. As DNA, the CDR3 is TGTGCCAGCAGGATAGCGGGGGGCTACAATGAGCAGTTCTTC.

This chain joins TRBV7-3 and TRBJ2-2; 7 positions agree with TRBD2. Germline V gene data show CDR1 as SGHTA and CDR2 as FQGTGA. V lost 2 bases to trimming and J lost 5 bases; unmatched junction nucleotides: 5. The CDR3 totals 15 residues. CDR3 coding DNA: TGTGCCAGCAGCTTAGGTAGCGGGTTGACCGGGGAGCTGTTTTTT. It encodes CASSLGSGLTGELFF.

This clone was recorded once. This chain joins TRBV27 and TRBJ2-7; maybe TRBD2 (5 bases). With 3 bases removed from V and 3 bases from J, the gap between germline ends came to 12 bases. The CDR3 is 14 amino acids. Germline-derived CDR1 and CDR2 are MNHEY and SMNVEV (reference sequence). This CDR3 is CASSFSGKVYEQYF. CDR3 bases: TGTGCCAGCAGTTTTTCGGGGAAGGTCTACGAGCAGTACTTC.

This chain uses TRBV6-5 with TRBJ2-3, with 8 bases identical to TRBD2. With V trimmed by 6 bases and J by 1 base, 3 bases remained unmatched. CDR3 length: 14 residues. CDR1 is MNHEY and CDR2 is SVGAGI in the germline V gene. The CDR3 sequence: CASRYGGGTDTQYF. The CDR3, as DNA: TGTGCCAGCAGGTACGGGGGGGGCACAGATACGCAGTATTTT.

The rearrangement joins TRBV18 to TRBJ2-2; TRBD1 is a possible D gene (6 bases). This CDR3 is built from 17 residues. Between the trimmed V and J ends, which lost 2 bases and 0 bases, there was a span of 13 bases. Per the germline V gene, CDR1 is KGHSH and CDR2 is LQKENI. CDR3 nucleotide sequence: TGTGCCAGCTCACCAAATAGGAACAGGGCGAACACCGGGGAGCTGTTTTTT. The encoded protein is CASSPNRNRANTGELFF.

This clone is a singleton in its sample. The V gene is TRBV2, the J gene TRBJ2-6, with unresolved D. The CDR3 has 16 amino acids. The germline gives CDR1 SNHLY, CDR2 FYNNEI. Trimming left V 6 bases short and J 0 bases short, with 12 bases between. The CDR3 loop is CASRRHLSSGANVLTF. Here the CDR3 DNA reads TGTGCCAGCAGGCGACACCTGAGCTCTGGGGCCAACGTCCTGACTTTC. Supplemented by reference TRBV2 and TRBJ2-6, the full variable domain reads EPEVTQTPSHQVTQMGQEVILRCVPISNHLYFYWYRQILGQKVEFLVSFYNNEISEKSEIFDDQFSVERPDGSNFTLKIRSTKLEDSAMYFCASRRHLSSGANVLTFGAGSRLTVL.

V gene TRBV15 combines with J gene TRBJ2-7, with D possibly matching TRBD1 (6 bases). Germline V gene sequence: CDR1 LNHNV, CDR2 YYDKDF (reference sequence). Trimming pared 0 bases from V and 2 bases from J, leaving 8 bases between. This CDR3 contains 14 residues. CDR3 residues: CATSRDTGPYEQYF. The CDR3 nucleotides read TGTGCCACCAGCAGAGATACAGGGCCCTACGAGCAGTACTTC.

The chain carries TRBV7-6 and TRBJ2-2; 11 bases fit TRBD2. The trim removed 5 bases at V and 4 bases at J, leaving 9 bases unmatched. The CDR3 has 17 residues. The germline V gene has CDR1 SGHVS and CDR2 FNYEAQ. CDR3 in DNA: TGTGCCAGCAGCCAAAGTGACGGACTAGCGGGCACCGGGGAGCTGTTTTTT. This codes for CASSQSDGLAGTGELFF.

The genes are TRBV7-3 and TRBJ2-7; TRBD1 matches 7 bases. After removal of 2 bases from V and 1 base from J, the junction contained 2 bases not matched to a gene. The CDR3 has 14 residues. Germline CDR1 SGHTA, CDR2 FQGTGA. CDR3 protein: CASSLDRASYEQYF. CDR3 DNA sequence: TGTGCCAGCAGCTTAGACAGGGCATCCTACGAGCAGTACTTC. Full variable domain (missing parts from reference TRBV7-3 and TRBJ2-7): GAGVSQTPSNKVTEKGKYVELRCDPISGHTALYWYRQSLGQGPEFLIYFQGTGAADDSGLPNDRFFAVRPEGSVSTLKIQRTERGDSAVYLCASSLDRASYEQYFGPGTRLTVT.

The gene calls are TRBV14 and TRBJ2-7; TRBD1 aligns across 7 bases. The J segment lost 4 bases and the V segment lost 1 base, leaving 7 bases of the junction unmatched. CDR1 is SGHDN, CDR2 FVKESK, per germline. This CDR3 is built from 15 residues. The CDR3 coding sequence is TGTGCCAGCAGCCAAGGACCGGGACAGACTTACGAGCAGTACTTC. Translation: CASSQGPGQTYEQYF.

V usage is TRBV10-3 and J usage is TRBJ1-2; D perhaps matches TRBD1 (5 bases). This CDR3 has 15 amino acids. CDR1 and CDR2 from the germline V gene are ENHRY and SYGVKD. Trimming pared 0 bases from V and 6 bases from J, leaving 14 bases between. The CDR3 here is CAISESYGREDGYTF. The DNA for the CDR3 is TGTGCCATCAGTGAGTCTTACGGCAGGGAGGATGGCTACACCTTC.

V is TRBV6-5 and J is TRBJ2-4, with TRBD1 matching over 9 bases. The CDR3 is 13 amino acids. The J segment lost 5 bases and the V segment lost 4 bases, leaving 0 bases of the junction unmatched. The germline V gene has CDR1 MNHEY and CDR2 SVGAGI. The CDR3 sequence: CASSWTGENIQYF. In nucleotides, the CDR3 is TGTGCCAGCAGTTGGACAGGGGAAAACATTCAGTACTTC.

This clone was picked up one time. The chain combines TRBV6-5 with TRBJ2-7, with TRBD1 matching over 7 bases. Germline V gene data show CDR1 as MNHEY and CDR2 as SVGAGI. J was trimmed by 1 base and V by 6 bases; bases with no gene match: 3. CDR3 size: 13 residues. The CDR3 is CASSDRVSYEQYF. Here the CDR3 DNA reads TGTGCCAGCAGCGACAGGGTTTCCTACGAGCAGTACTTC.

The rearrangement links TRBV2 to TRBJ1-5; 10 bases line up with TRBD1. The V segment lost 6 bases and the J segment 7 bases; nucleotides outside the gene matches: 6. There are 14 residues in the CDR3. Germline V gene data show CDR1 as SNHLY and CDR2 as FYNNEI. For the CDR3, the DNA is TGTGCCAGCAGGGGGGGGACAGGGGTCCAGCCCCAGCATTTT. Translation: CASRGGTGVQPQHF.

The J gene is TRBJ2-5, the V gene TRBV4-2; D not certain. Germline CDR1 LGHNA, CDR2 YNFKEQ. CDR3 length equals 13 residues. V was trimmed by 1 base and J by 5 bases, leaving 8 bases between them. The CDR3 loop is CASSQAISETQYF. The CDR3 region has the DNA TGTGCCAGCAGCCAAGCAATATCCGAGACCCAGTACTTC.

This clone was observed once. The chain couples TRBV7-9 to TRBJ2-3; weak D call: TRBD2 (6 bases). Trimming shortened V by 5 bases and J by 3 bases, and 6 bases separated the two germline ends. CDR3 length: 12 amino acids. From germline, CDR1 is SEHNR and CDR2 FQNEAQ (reference sequence). CDR3 sequence reads: CASSRETDTQYF. Written as DNA, the CDR3 is TGTGCCAGCAGCCGGGAGACAGATACGCAGTATTTT.

The V gene is TRBV7-8, the J gene TRBJ2-1; D unresolved. The CDR3 contains 12 residues. Trimming took 6 bases from V and 9 from J, leaving 12 bases between them. Germline V CDR1 and CDR2: SGHVS, FQNEAQ. The DNA of the CDR3 is TGTGCCAGCAGATCTAGGAGAGGTGAGCAGTTCTTC. Its protein product is CASRSRRGEQFF.

V and J are TRBV4-1 and TRBJ2-5, with D possibly TRBD2 on 6 matching bases. Trimming left V 0 bases short and J 4 bases short, with 15 bases between. CDR3 size: 16 residues. In germline, CDR1 is MGHRA, CDR2 YSYEKL. CDR3 bases: TGCGCCAGCAGCCAAGATGGGGGGATCGGCGGAGAGACCCAGTACTTC. Amino acid sequence: CASSQDGGIGGETQYF.